This T cell receptor beta chain was captured by sequencing in a study of blood T cell repertoires in COVID-19. Study-wide context: Both acute and convalescent COVID-19 samples were obtained from the United States, Italy and Spain.

This CDR3 is built from 16 residues. V dropped 3 bases and J dropped 4; count of bases not matched to a gene: 8. The germline V gene encodes CDR1 LNHDA and CDR2 SQIVND (reference sequence). Sequencing was performed with immunoSEQ multiplex PCR; in TCRdb, only in-frame clones are kept and a portion is missing. The table lists about 160,000 clones, around 85% of them singletons. This clone showed up just a few times. Material for sequencing was peripheral blood. The J gene is TRBJ2-2, the V gene TRBV19, with 7 positions matching TRBD1. The TCR comes from a man aged 80 or over with COVID-19, enrolled during active disease. The CDR3 DNA reads TGTGCCAGTAGTATCCGACAGGGATTAATCACCGGGGAGCTGTTTTTT. It specifies CASSIRQGLITGELFF.